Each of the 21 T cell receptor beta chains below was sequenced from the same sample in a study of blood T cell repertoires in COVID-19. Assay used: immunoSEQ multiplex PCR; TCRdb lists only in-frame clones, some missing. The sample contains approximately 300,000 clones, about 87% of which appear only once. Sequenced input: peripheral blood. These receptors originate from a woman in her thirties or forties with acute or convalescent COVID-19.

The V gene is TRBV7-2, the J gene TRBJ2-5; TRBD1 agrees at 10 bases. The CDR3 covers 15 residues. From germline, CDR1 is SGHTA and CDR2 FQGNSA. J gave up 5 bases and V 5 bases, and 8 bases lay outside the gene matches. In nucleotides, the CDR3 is TGTGCCAGCAGCGAAGGGACAGGGGAGTGGGAGACCCAGTACTTC. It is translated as CASSEGTGEWETQYF.

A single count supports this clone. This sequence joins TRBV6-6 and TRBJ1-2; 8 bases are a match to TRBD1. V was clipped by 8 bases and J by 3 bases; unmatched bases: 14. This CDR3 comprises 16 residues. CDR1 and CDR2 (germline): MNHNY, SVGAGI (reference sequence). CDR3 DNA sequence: TGTGCCAGCGAACGACAGGGGTTCCAGCTAGACTATGGCTACACCTTC. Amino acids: CASERQGFQLDYGYTF.

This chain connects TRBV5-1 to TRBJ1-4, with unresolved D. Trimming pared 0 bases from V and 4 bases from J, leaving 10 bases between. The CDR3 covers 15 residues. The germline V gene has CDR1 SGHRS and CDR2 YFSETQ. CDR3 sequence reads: CASSLGQEVNEKLFF. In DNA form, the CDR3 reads TGCGCCAGCAGCTTGGGGCAGGAGGTTAATGAAAAACTGTTTTTT. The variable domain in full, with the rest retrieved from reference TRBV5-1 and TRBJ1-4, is KAGVTQTPRYLIKTRGQQVTLSCSPISGHRSVSWYQQTPGQGLQFLFEYFSETQRNKGNFPGRFSGRQFSNSRSEMNVSTLELGDSALYLCASSLGQEVNEKLFFGSGTQLSVL.

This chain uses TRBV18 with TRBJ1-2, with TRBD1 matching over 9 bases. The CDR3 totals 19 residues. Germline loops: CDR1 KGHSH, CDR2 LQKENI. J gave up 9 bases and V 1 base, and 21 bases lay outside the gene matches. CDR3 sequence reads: CASSPLLPRPGQGPLSYTF. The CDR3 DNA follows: TGTGCCAGCTCACCACTTCTCCCTAGGCCGGGACAGGGACCTCTGAGCTACACCTTC.

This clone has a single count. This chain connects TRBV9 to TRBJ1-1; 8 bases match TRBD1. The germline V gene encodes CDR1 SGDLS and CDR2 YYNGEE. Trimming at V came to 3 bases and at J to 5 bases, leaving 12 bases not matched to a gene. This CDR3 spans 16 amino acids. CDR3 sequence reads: CASSAGGGQEGTEAFF. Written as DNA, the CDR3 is TGTGCCAGCAGCGCTGGGGGGGGACAGGAGGGGACTGAAGCTTTCTTT.

CDR3 amino acids: CASSYGQGAGELFF. As DNA, the CDR3 is TGTGCCAGCAGTTACGGGCAGGGGGCCGGGGAGCTGTTTTTT. This chain uses TRBV6-5 with TRBJ2-2; TRBD1 matches 7 bases. The V segment lost 2 bases and the J segment 6 bases; nucleotides outside the gene matches: 3. Germline lookup yields CDR1 MNHEY and CDR2 SVGAGI. The CDR3 loop spans 14 amino acids.

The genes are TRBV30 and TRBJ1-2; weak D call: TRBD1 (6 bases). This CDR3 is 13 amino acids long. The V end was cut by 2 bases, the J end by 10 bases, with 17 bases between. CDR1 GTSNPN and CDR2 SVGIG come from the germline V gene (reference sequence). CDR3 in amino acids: CAWSPQNRVIYTF. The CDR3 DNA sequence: TGTGCCTGGAGTCCTCAGAACAGGGTCATCTACACCTTC.

CDR3 sequence reads: CASSHIPWETEAFF. The CDR3 DNA sequence: TGCGCCAGCAGCCATATCCCGTGGGAGACTGAAGCTTTCTTT. The chain uses TRBV4-1 and TRBJ1-1; D gene unclear. V lost 3 bases to trimming and J lost 5 bases, with 13 bases between them. The CDR3 covers 14 residues. CDR1 MGHRA and CDR2 YSYEKL come from the germline V gene.

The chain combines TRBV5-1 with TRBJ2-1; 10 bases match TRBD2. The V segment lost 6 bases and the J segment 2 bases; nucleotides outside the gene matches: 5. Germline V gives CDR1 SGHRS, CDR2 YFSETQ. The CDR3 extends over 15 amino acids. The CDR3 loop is CASTFLAGAYNEQFF. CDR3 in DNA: TGCGCCAGCACCTTCCTAGCGGGGGCCTACAATGAGCAGTTCTTC.

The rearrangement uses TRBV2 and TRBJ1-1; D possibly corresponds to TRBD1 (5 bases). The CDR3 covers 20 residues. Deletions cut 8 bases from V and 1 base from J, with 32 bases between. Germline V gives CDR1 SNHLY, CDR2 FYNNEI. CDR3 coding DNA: TGTGCCAGCGACCATTTAGACAGTCTCATTCTGTCCTACGGGAACACTGAAGCTTTCTTT. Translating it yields CASDHLDSLILSYGNTEAFF.

The CDR3, as DNA: TGCGCCAGCAGCTTGTTCGGGGGAGAGGACATTCAGTACTTC. Translation gives CASSLFGGEDIQYF. The gene calls are TRBV5-1 and TRBJ2-4, with D perhaps TRBD2 (6 bases). V gave up 1 base and J gave up 8 bases, with 13 bases separating them. There are 14 residues in the CDR3. Germline V CDR1 and CDR2: SGHRS, YFSETQ. The complete variable domain, with remaining parts taken from reference TRBV5-1 and TRBJ2-4, reads KAGVTQTPRYLIKTRGQQVTLSCSPISGHRSVSWYQQTPGQGLQFLFEYFSETQRNKGNFPGRFSGRQFSNSRSEMNVSTLELGDSALYLCASSLFGGEDIQYFGAGTRLSVL.

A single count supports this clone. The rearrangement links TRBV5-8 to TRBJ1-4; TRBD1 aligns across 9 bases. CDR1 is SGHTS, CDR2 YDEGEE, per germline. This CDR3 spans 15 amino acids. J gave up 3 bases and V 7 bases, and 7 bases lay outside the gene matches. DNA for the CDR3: TGTGCCAGCCTTCACAGGGGGCGGGCTAATGAAAAACTGTTTTTT. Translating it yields CASLHRGRANEKLFF. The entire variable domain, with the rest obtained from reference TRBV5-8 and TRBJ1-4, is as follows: EAGVTQSPTHLIKTRGQQATLRCSPISGHTSVYWYQQALGLGLQFLLWYDEGEERNRGNFPPRFSGRQFPNYSSELNVNALELEDSALYLCASLHRGRANEKLFFGSGTQLSVL.

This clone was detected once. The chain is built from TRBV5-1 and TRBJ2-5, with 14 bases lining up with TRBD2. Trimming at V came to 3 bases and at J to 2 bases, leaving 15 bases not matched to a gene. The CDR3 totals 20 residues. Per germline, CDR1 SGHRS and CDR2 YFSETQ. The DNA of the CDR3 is TGCGCCAGCAGCTCCTCGGGACTAGCGGGGGCCTATAACCTACAAGAGACCCAGTACTTC. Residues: CASSSSGLAGAYNLQETQYF.

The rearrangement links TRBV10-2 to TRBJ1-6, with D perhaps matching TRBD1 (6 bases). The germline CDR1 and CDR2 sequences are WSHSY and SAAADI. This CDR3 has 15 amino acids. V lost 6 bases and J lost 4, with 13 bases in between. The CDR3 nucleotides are TGCGCCAGCAGCCGACAGGACCCGTATAATTCACCCCTCCACTTT. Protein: CASSRQDPYNSPLHF.

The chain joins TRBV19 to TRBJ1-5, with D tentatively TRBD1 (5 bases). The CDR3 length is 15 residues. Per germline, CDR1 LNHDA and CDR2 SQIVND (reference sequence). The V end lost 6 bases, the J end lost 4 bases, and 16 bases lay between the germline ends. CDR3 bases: TGTGCCAGTAGCCCAATCGACAGAGATAATCAGCCCCAGCATTTT. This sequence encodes CASSPIDRDNQPQHF.

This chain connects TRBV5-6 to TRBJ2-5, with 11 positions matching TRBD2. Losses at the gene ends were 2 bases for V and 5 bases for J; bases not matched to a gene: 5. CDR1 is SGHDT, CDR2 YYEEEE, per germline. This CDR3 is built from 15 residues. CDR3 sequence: CASSLRLAGRETQYF. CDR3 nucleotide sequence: TGTGCCAGCAGCTTACGACTAGCGGGGAGGGAGACCCAGTACTTC.

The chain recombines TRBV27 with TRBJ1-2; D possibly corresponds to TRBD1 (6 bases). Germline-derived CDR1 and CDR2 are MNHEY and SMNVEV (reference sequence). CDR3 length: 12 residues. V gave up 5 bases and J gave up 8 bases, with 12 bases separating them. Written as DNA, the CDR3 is TGTGCCAGCAGTCCCCCGGGGGGCGGCTACACCTTC. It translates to CASSPPGGGYTF.

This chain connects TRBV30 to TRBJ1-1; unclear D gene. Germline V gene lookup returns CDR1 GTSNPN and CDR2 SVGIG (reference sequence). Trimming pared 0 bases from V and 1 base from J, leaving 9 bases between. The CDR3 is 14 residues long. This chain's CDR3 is CAWSVPGWNTEAFF. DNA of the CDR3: TGTGCCTGGAGTGTACCGGGTTGGAACACTGAAGCTTTCTTT.

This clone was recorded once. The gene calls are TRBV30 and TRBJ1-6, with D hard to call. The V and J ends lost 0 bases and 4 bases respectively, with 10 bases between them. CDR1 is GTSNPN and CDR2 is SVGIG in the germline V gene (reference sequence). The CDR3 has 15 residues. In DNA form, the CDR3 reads TGTGCCTGGAGTGTACAACAGCCTTATAATTCACCCCTCCACTTT. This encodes CAWSVQQPYNSPLHF.

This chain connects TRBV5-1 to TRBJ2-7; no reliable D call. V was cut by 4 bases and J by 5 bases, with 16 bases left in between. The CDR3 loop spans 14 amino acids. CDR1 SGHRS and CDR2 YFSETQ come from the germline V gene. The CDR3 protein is CASSVDPGRHEQYV. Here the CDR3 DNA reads TGCGCCAGCAGCGTCGACCCAGGTCGACACGAGCAGTACGTC.

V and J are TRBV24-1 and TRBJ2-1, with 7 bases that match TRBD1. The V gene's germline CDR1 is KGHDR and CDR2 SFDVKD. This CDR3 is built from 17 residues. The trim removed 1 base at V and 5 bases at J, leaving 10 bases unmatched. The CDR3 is CATSDLPRQGSHNEQFF. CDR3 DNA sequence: TGTGCCACCAGTGATTTACCTAGACAGGGATCCCACAATGAGCAGTTCTTC.